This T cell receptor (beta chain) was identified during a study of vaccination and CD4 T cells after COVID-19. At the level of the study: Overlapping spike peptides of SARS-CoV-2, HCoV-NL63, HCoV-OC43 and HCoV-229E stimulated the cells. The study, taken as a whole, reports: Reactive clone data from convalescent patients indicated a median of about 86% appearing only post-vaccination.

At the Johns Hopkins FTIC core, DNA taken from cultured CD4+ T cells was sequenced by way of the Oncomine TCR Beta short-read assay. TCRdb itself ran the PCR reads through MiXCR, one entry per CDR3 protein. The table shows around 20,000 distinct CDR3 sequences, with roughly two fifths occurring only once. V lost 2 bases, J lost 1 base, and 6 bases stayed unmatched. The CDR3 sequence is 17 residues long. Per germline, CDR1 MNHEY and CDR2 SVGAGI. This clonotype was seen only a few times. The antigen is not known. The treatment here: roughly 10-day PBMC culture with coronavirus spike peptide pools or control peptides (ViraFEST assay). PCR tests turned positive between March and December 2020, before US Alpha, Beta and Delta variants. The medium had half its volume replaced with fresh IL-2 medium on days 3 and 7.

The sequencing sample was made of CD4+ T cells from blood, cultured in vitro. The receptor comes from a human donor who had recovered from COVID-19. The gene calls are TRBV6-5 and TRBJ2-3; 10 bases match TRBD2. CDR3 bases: TGTGCCAGCAGTTACAGGGCCGGGACTAGCGGCACAGATACGCAGTATTTT. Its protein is CASSYRAGTSGTDTQYF.